A selection of T cell receptor beta chains follows, all from one sample in a study of metastatic and nonmetastatic thyroid tumors. TCRdb redid the clone calls on the PCR reads using MiXCR. The data show some 30,000 clones, with approximately 31% seen just once and around 16% held by the top ten. Sequencing input: tumor tissue. These receptors all stem from a female donor with papillary thyroid cancer or a benign thyroid nodule (not recorded which). Some clones in this sample may be carry-over from other donors' samples. CDR3s include the opening cysteine and the closing phenylalanine or tryptophan. Each record gives: V gene, J gene, D gene, clone size, CDR3 protein, CDR3 DNA. The D gene is left open where the match is weak. Clone size is shown for a subset of rows, as once, few, many or a class of expanded clone.

>TRBV7-2|TRBJ1-5|.|.
CASSLAGWQPQHF
TGTGCCAGCAGCTTAGCGGGATGGCAGCCCCAGCATTTT
>TRBV6-2/TRBV6-3|TRBJ2-1|TRBD2|few
CASSYWSSGDHNEQFF
TGTGCCAGCAGTTACTGGTCTAGCGGGGACCACAATGAGCAGTTCTTC
>TRBV19|TRBJ1-1|.|few
CASSMTRGAFF
TGTGCCAGTAGTATGACCCGAGGAGCTTTCTTT
>TRBV6-1|TRBJ1-3|.|few
CASRLAVVAGNTIYF
TGTGCCAGCAGACTTGCAGTGGTCGCTGGAAACACCATATATTTT
>TRBV20-1|TRBJ2-1|TRBD2|.
CSARGGGARKNEQFF
TGCAGTGCTAGAGGGGGGGGTGCGCGGAAAAATGAGCAGTTCTTC
>TRBV7-3|TRBJ1-2|TRBD1|few
CASSTGQGGYGYTF
TGTGCCAGCAGCACAGGACAGGGCGGCTATGGCTACACCTTC
>TRBV28|TRBJ2-7|TRBD2|.
CASSLATPSGSEQYF
TGTGCCAGCAGTTTAGCGACCCCTAGCGGGAGCGAGCAGTACTTC
>TRBV7-9|TRBJ1-5|.|once
CASSDGKGNQPQHF
TGTGCCAGCAGCGACGGGAAGGGTAATCAGCCCCAGCATTTT
>TRBV29-1|TRBJ2-7|.|few
CSVEGLQGGLYEQYF
TGCAGCGTTGAAGGCCTACAGGGAGGTCTCTACGAGCAGTACTTC
>TRBV3-1|TRBJ1-2|.|.
CASSHPARGESYTF
TGTGCCAGCAGCCACCCCGCCCGGGGGGAGAGCTACACCTTC
>TRBV2|TRBJ1-1|.|few
CASSEAQGLNTEAFF
TGTGCCAGCAGTGAAGCGCAGGGATTGAACACTGAAGCTTTCTTT
>TRBV19|TRBJ2-2|.|.
CASSSSGRSTGELFF
TGTGCCAGTAGTTCCTCAGGGAGGAGCACCGGGGAGCTGTTTTTT
>TRBV20-1|TRBJ2-7|TRBD1|.
CSARGDRDYEQYF
TGCAGTGCTAGAGGGGACAGGGACTACGAGCAGTACTTC
>TRBV6-4|TRBJ1-2|TRBD1|few
CASSRGTGYNYGYTF
TGTGCCAGCAGTCGGGGGACAGGTTACAACTATGGCTACACCTTC
>TRBV24-1|TRBJ1-2|.|few
CATSDLGGYTF
TGTGCCACCAGTGATTTAGGCGGCTACACCTTC
>TRBV18|TRBJ2-6|.|.
CASSPMLSGANVLTF
TGTGCCAGCTCACCAATGCTCTCTGGGGCCAACGTCCTGACTTTC
>TRBV6-1|TRBJ1-2|TRBD1|few
CASTDRDRVLRDYGYTF
TGTGCCAGCACCGACAGGGACAGGGTATTGAGGGACTATGGCTACACCTTC
>TRBV11-2|TRBJ2-2|.|.
CASSPAFQGELFF
TGTGCCAGCAGTCCTGCGTTCCAAGGGGAGCTGTTTTTT
>TRBV27|TRBJ2-2|TRBD1|.
CASSFEGASTGELFF
TGTGCCAGCAGTTTCGAGGGGGCGAGCACCGGGGAGCTGTTTTTT
>TRBV6-6|TRBJ1-2|TRBD1|.
CASSYVPGGVNYGYTF
TGTGCCAGCAGTTACGTTCCAGGGGGCGTTAACTATGGCTACACCTTC
>TRBV6-1|TRBJ2-2|TRBD1|.
CASRGTGGGGELFF
TGTGCCAGCAGGGGGACAGGGGGCGGCGGGGAGCTGTTTTTT
>TRBV14|TRBJ2-1|.|.
CASSQESLRGLTSYNEQFF
TGTGCCAGCAGCCAAGAAAGTCTTAGGGGACTTACCTCCTACAATGAGCAGTTCTTC
>TRBV6-5|TRBJ1-1|.|few
CASIKGANTEAFF
TGTGCCAGCATTAAAGGGGCGAACACTGAAGCTTTCTTT
>TRBV12-3/TRBV12-4|TRBJ1-1|TRBD1|.
CASFRGQMNTEAFF
TGTGCCAGCTTCAGGGGGCAGATGAACACTGAAGCTTTCTTT
>TRBV6-1|TRBJ2-1|TRBD2|few
CASRSGISYNEQFF
TGTGCCAGCAGGAGCGGGATCTCCTACAATGAGCAGTTCTTC
>TRBV5-1|TRBJ2-7|.|.
CASSLGDHSYEQYF
TGCGCCAGCAGCTTGGGAGATCACTCCTACGAGCAGTACTTC
>TRBV18|TRBJ1-4|.|.
CASSPPRGRPQNEKLFF
TGTGCCAGCTCACCACCGAGGGGGAGGCCACAAAATGAAAAACTGTTTTTT
>TRBV20-1|TRBJ1-6|TRBD1|once
CSAPPPRTGGSPLHF
TGCAGTGCTCCCCCTCCCAGGACAGGTGGTTCACCCCTCCACTTT
>TRBV6-1|TRBJ2-3|.|few
CASSVKGDHDTQYF
TGTGCCAGCAGTGTAAAGGGGGATCACGATACGCAGTATTTT
>TRBV20-1|TRBJ1-1|.|few
CSAPYDVGTEAFF
TGCAGTGCTCCCTATGATGTTGGCACTGAAGCTTTCTTT
>TRBV11-2|TRBJ2-1|.|.
CASTIGNLANNEQFF
TGTGCCAGCACCATAGGGAACCTAGCTAACAATGAGCAGTTCTTC
>TRBV11-2|TRBJ2-7|TRBD2|few
CASSVPLRTSGSWEQYF
TGTGCCAGCAGCGTCCCCCTCAGGACTAGCGGGAGTTGGGAGCAGTACTTC
>TRBV5-1|TRBJ1-1|.|few
CASSALAGQNTEAFF
TGCGCCAGCAGTGCCCTAGCGGGACAGAACACTGAAGCTTTCTTT
>TRBV28|TRBJ2-7|.|.
CALKGTAAHEQYF
TGTGCCTTAAAGGGGACCGCGGCCCACGAGCAGTACTTC
>TRBV6-2/TRBV6-3|TRBJ1-1|.|.
CASRPAGLYNTEAFF
TGTGCCAGCAGGCCTGCGGGACTCTATAACACTGAAGCTTTCTTT
>TRBV27|TRBJ1-5|.|few
CASSLAGGPQGQPQHF
TGTGCCAGCAGTTTAGCGGGGGGCCCTCAGGGTCAGCCCCAGCATTTT
>TRBV3-1|TRBJ2-3|.|.
CASSQVLRDTQYF
TGTGCCAGCAGCCAAGTTCTCCGAGATACGCAGTATTTT
>TRBV5-1|TRBJ1-6|TRBD1|.
CASSLEGQGHSPLHF
TGCGCCAGCAGCTTGGAAGGACAGGGGCATTCACCCCTCCACTTT
>TRBV6-6|TRBJ2-7|.|.
CASSYSIADAYEQYF
TGTGCCAGCAGTTACTCGATTGCAGATGCCTACGAGCAGTACTTC
>TRBV12-3/TRBV12-4|TRBJ2-2|.|few
CASSLKGGGELFF
TGTGCCAGCAGTTTAAAAGGCGGCGGGGAGCTGTTTTTT
>TRBV6-5|TRBJ2-7|.|.
CASSYRVGYEQYF
TGTGCCAGCAGTTACAGGGTGGGCTACGAGCAGTACTTC
>TRBV6-1|TRBJ2-2|.|few
CASSGPWPGELFF
TGTGCCAGCAGTGGGCCTTGGCCCGGGGAGCTGTTTTTT
>TRBV12-3/TRBV12-4|TRBJ2-7|TRBD1|.
CASRPPGQFPRGEQYF
TGTGCCAGCAGACCGCCGGGACAGTTTCCCCGGGGCGAGCAGTACTTC
>TRBV10-1|TRBJ2-7|TRBD1|few
CASSESVQGAYEQYF
TGCGCCAGCAGTGAGTCGGTACAGGGGGCCTACGAGCAGTACTTC
>TRBV7-9|TRBJ1-2|.|.
CASSFSGDYGYTF
TGTGCCAGCAGCTTTTCAGGGGACTATGGCTACACCTTC
>TRBV7-9|TRBJ2-7|TRBD2|.
CASSSPRRESYEQYF
TGTGCCAGCAGCTCGCCTAGGCGGGAGTCCTACGAGCAGTACTTC
>TRBV28|TRBJ2-5|.|.
CASSSLGTEETQYF
TGTGCCAGCAGTTCGCTAGGGACCGAGGAGACCCAGTACTTC
>TRBV28|TRBJ2-7|TRBD1|.
CASSTGTGGYEQYF
TGTGCCAGCAGTACCGGGACAGGGGGCTACGAGCAGTACTTC
>TRBV28|TRBJ1-2|TRBD1|few
CASSFEGATFLYGYTF
TGTGCCAGCAGTTTTGAGGGGGCAACGTTTCTTTATGGCTACACCTTC
>TRBV11-2|TRBJ2-7|.|once
CASSLEGSSYEQYF
TGTGCCAGCAGCTTAGAAGGGTCATCCTACGAGCAGTACTTC
>TRBV6-1|TRBJ2-7|TRBD2|few
CASRIAGETYEQYF
TGTGCCAGCAGGATAGCGGGAGAGACCTACGAGCAGTACTTC
>TRBV7-6|TRBJ2-2|TRBD1|.
CASSLKGADTGELFF
TGTGCCAGCAGCTTGAAGGGGGCGGACACCGGGGAGCTGTTTTTT
>TRBV6-5|TRBJ2-2|.|.
CASSSFGGPNTGELFF
TGTGCCAGCAGTTCGTTTGGGGGCCCGAACACCGGTGAGCTGTTTTTT
>TRBV20-1|TRBJ2-1|.|.
CSAPGVAGSYNEQFF
TGCAGTGCACCCGGGGTAGCCGGCTCCTACAATGAGCAGTTCTTC
>TRBV6-4|TRBJ1-6|.|few
CASSVTGNNNSPLHF
TGTGCCAGCAGTGTGACGGGGAACAATAATTCACCCCTCCACTTT
>TRBV20-1|TRBJ2-7|.|.
CSARLESSYEQYF
TGCAGTGCTAGACTAGAGAGTTCCTACGAGCAGTACTTC
>TRBV2|TRBJ2-7|TRBD1|.
CASRRQGVYEQYF
TGTGCCAGCAGAAGACAGGGGGTCTACGAGCAGTACTTC
>TRBV7-6|TRBJ2-2|.|.
CASSLGIAGGYTGELFF
TGTGCCAGCAGTCTAGGCATTGCAGGAGGTTATACCGGGGAGCTGTTTTTT
>TRBV29-1|TRBJ1-2|TRBD1|few
CSARDRGGAGIYGYTF
TGCAGCGCCCGGGACAGGGGGGGAGCCGGAATCTATGGCTACACCTTC